The clone carrying this T cell receptor beta chain was counted only a few times. Its specificity is not known. The data were obtained in a study of CD4+ T cells in melanoma. General study points: Reportedly, melanoma neoantigen-specific CD4+ T cells showed varied differentiation states.

V lost 3 bases, J lost 2 bases, and 10 bases lay in between. The CDR3 totals 13 residues. CDR1 is GTSNPN and CDR2 is SVGIG in the germline V gene (reference sequence). Method: immunoSEQ multiplex PCR; TCRdb's copy keeps in-frame clones and lacks some. This table holds about 55,000 clones, more than 60% found once. Material: tumor tissue. The origin of this receptor is a human donor with melanoma. The chain recombines TRBV30 with TRBJ2-5, with a tentative D call TRBD2 (6 bases). Here the CDR3 reads CAWRLAGQETQYF. The CDR3 nucleotides read TGTGCCTGGAGACTAGCTGGGCAAGAGACCCAGTACTTC.